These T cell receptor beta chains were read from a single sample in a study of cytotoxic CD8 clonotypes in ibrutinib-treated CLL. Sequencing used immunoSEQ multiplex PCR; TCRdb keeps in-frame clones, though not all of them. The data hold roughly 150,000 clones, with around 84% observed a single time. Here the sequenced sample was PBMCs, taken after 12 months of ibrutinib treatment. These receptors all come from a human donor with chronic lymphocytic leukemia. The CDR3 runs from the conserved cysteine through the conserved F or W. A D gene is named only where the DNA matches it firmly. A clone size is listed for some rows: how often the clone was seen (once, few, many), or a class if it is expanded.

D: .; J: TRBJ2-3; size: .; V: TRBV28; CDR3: CASSSPATDTQYF; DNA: TGTGCCAGCAGTTCCCCTGCCACAGATACGCAGTATTTT
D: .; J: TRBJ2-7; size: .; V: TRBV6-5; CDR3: CASSYSPVTYEQYF; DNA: TGTGCCAGCAGTTACTCGCCGGTTACCTACGAGCAGTACTTC
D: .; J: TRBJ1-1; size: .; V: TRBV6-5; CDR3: CASSYPDTEAFF; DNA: TGTGCCAGCAGCTACCCCGACACTGAAGCTTTCTTT
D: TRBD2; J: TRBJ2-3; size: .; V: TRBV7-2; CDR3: CASSSLADATDTQYF; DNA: TGTGCCAGCAGCTCTCTAGCGGATGCCACAGATACGCAGTATTTT
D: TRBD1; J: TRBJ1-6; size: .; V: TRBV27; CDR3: CASRTGTGFWDSNSPLHF; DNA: TGTGCCAGCAGGACCGGGACAGGGTTTTGGGATAGTAATTCACCCCTCCACTTT
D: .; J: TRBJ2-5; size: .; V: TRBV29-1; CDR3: CSVVPAAETQYF; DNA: TGCAGCGTTGTACCGGCTGCGGAGACCCAGTACTTC
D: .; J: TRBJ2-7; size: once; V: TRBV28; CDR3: CASSFPRDSYEQYF; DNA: TGTGCCAGCAGTTTCCCCCGGGACTCCTACGAGCAGTACTTC
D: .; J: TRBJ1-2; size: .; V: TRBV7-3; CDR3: CASSLNSGGADYTF; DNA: TGTGCCAGCAGCTTAAACTCGGGAGGGGCGGACTACACCTTC
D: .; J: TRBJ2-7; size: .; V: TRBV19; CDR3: CASSHQGVYEQYF; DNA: TGTGCCAGTAGTCATCAGGGAGTCTACGAGCAGTACTTC
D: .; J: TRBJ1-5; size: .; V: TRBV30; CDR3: CAWSVGGNHQPQHF; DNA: TGTGCCTGGAGTGTGGGGGGCAACCATCAGCCCCAGCATTTT
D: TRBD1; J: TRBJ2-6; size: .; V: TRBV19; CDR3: CASIQTGGAGANVLTF; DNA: TGTGCCAGTATACAAACAGGGGGTGCTGGGGCCAACGTCCTGACTTTC
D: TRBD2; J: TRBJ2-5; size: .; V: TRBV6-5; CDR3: CASSSAGGPRETQYF; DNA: TGTGCCAGCAGTTCGGCGGGGGGGCCTAGGGAGACCCAGTACTTC
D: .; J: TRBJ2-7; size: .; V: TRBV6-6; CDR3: CASTPPGNYEQYF; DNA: TGTGCCAGCACCCCACCGGGGAACTACGAGCAGTACTTC
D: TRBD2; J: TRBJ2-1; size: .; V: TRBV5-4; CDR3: CASSSPGASGGNEQFF; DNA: TGTGCCAGCAGCTCCCCGGGGGCTAGCGGGGGAAATGAGCAGTTCTTC
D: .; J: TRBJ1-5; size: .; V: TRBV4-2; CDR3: CASSQELRQPQHF; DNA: TGTGCCAGCAGCCAAGAGCTACGTCAGCCCCAGCATTTT
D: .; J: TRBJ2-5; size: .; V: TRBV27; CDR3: CASSRRRGETQYF; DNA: TGTGCCAGCAGTCGAAGACGGGGGGAGACCCAGTACTTC
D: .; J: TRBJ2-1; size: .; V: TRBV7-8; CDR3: CASSLVVQVDEQFF; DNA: TGTGCCAGCAGCTTAGTAGTTCAGGTGGATGAGCAGTTCTTC
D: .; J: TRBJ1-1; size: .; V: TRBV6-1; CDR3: CASSGRGEAFF; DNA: TGTGCCAGCAGTGGGCGGGGTGAAGCTTTCTTT
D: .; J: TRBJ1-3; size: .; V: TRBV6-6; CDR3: CASSYQDQRTGNTIYF; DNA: TGTGCCAGCAGTTATCAAGATCAAAGGACTGGAAACACCATATATTTT
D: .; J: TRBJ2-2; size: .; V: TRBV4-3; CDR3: CASSQDPFSNTGELFF; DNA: TGCGCCAGCAGCCAAGACCCCTTCTCGAACACCGGGGAGCTGTTTTTT
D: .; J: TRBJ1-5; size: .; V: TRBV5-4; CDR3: CASSRHPSSNQPQHF; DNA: TGTGCCAGCAGCCGGCATCCTAGTAGCAATCAGCCCCAGCATTTT
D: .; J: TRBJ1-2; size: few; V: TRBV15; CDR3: CATSRVGTVHGYTF; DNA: TGTGCCACCAGCAGAGTTGGGACTGTCCATGGCTACACCTTC
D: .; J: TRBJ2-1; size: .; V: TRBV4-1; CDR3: CASSQGETSREQFF; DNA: TGCGCCAGCAGCCAAGGGGAGACTAGTCGGGAGCAGTTCTTC
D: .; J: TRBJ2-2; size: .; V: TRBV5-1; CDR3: CASSHPAGELFF; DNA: TGCGCCAGCAGCCATCCAGCCGGGGAGCTGTTTTTT
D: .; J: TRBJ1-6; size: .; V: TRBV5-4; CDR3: CASSLGEGNSPLHF; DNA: TGTGCCAGCAGTTTGGGCGAAGGGAATTCACCCCTCCACTTT
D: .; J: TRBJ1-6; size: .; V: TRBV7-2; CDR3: CASSLEQGYNSPLHF; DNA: TGTGCCAGCAGCTTAGAGCAGGGATATAATTCACCCCTCCACTTT
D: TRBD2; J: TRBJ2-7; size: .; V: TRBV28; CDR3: CASSGLAESYEQYF; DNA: TGTGCCAGCAGTGGACTAGCGGAGTCCTACGAGCAGTACTTC
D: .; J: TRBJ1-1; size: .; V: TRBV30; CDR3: CAWFRRTENTEAFF; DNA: TGTGCCTGGTTCCGACGGACGGAAAACACTGAAGCTTTCTTT
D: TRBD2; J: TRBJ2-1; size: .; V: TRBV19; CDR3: CASQSGGGYNEQFF; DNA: TGTGCCAGTCAAAGCGGGGGGGGATACAATGAGCAGTTCTTC
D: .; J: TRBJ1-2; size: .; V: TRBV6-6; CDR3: CASRMTGTNYGYTF; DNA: TGTGCCAGCAGAATGACCGGGACAAACTATGGCTACACCTTC
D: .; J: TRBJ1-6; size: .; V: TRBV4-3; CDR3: CASRSDVSQNNSPLHF; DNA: TGCGCCAGCCGGTCAGATGTGTCACAAAATAATTCACCCCTCCACTTT
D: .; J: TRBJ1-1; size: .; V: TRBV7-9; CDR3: CASSELGATEAFF; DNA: TGTGCCAGCAGCGAACTCGGGGCGACTGAAGCTTTCTTT
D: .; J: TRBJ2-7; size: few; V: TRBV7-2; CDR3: CASRPSVAVYEQYF; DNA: TGTGCCAGCAGGCCCTCGGTGGCCGTCTACGAGCAGTACTTC
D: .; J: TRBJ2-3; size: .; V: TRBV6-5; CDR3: CASSYVGGTKQQYF; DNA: TGTGCCAGCAGTTACGTTGGGGGGACAAAGCAACAGTATTTT
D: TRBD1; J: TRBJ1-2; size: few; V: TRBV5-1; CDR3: CASSLGGTGNYGYTF; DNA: TGCGCCAGCAGCTTGGGTGGGACAGGGAACTATGGCTACACCTTC
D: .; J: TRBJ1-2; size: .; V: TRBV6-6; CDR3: CASSYMGWDYGYTF; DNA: TGTGCCAGCAGTTACATGGGGTGGGACTATGGCTACACCTTC
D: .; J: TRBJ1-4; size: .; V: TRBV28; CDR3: CASSDQRATNEKLFF; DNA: TGTGCCAGCAGTGATCAGAGGGCAACTAATGAAAAACTGTTTTTT
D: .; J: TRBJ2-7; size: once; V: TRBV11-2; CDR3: CASSLDPVAYEQYF; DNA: TGTGCCAGCAGCTTAGATCCAGTAGCCTACGAGCAGTACTTC